The 11 T cell receptor beta chains presented below share a single source sample, sequenced in a study of T cell responses to AZD1222 COVID-19 vaccine. TCRdb's copy holds only in-frame clones and misses some; the assay was immunoSEQ multiplex PCR. The table has about 150,000 clones, 85% to 95% seen once; the top ten hold approximately 2.2%. Specimen: peripheral blood, collected on day 0 of AZD1222 vaccination. The receptors come from an adult in good health.

The rearrangement joins TRBV6-1 to TRBJ2-3; 9 nucleotides match TRBD2. V lost 7 bases and J lost 5; bases outside the gene matches: 13. The CDR3 sequence is 16 residues long. Germline values: CDR1 MNHNS, CDR2 SASEGT. CDR3 region: CASTDSGSGVIDTQYF. The DNA of the CDR3 is TGTGCCAGCACTGATAGCGGGAGCGGGGTAATAGATACGCAGTATTTT.

The chain recombines TRBV9 with TRBJ2-5, with D perhaps given as TRBD1 or TRBD2 (6 bases each). The CDR3 is made up of 14 amino acids. V was pared by 3 bases and J by 2 bases, with 11 bases between. Germline V gives CDR1 SGDLS, CDR2 YYNGEE. In nucleotides, the CDR3 is TGTGCCAGCAGCGGGGGGGCTAGTCAAGAGACCCAGTACTTC. Translating gives CASSGGASQETQYF. Full variable domain (remainder filled in from reference TRBV9 and TRBJ2-5): DSGVTQTPKHLITATGQRVTLRCSPRSGDLSVYWYQQSLDQGLQFLIQYYNGEERAKGNILERFSAQQFPDLHSELNLSSLELGDSALYFCASSGGASQETQYFGPGTRLLVL.

Turning to this clone: Different DNA sequences within this sample yield the same CDR3. The CDR3, as DNA: TGTGCCAGCAGCGGGCTTCGGGGGTACGAGCAGTACTTC. It yields the protein CASSGLRGYEQYF. This chain joins TRBV9 and TRBJ2-7; possibly TRBD2 for D (6 bases). The CDR3 length is 13 residues. V was cut by 3 bases and J by 4 bases, with 11 bases left in between. CDR1 and CDR2 from the germline V gene are SGDLS and YYNGEE.

The chain links TRBV21-1 to TRBJ1-2; the D call of TRBD1 is as the table states it, not checked on the DNA. TRBV21-1 is marked as a pseudogene. The CDR3 consists of 16 residues. DNA for the CDR3: TGTGCCAGCAGCCCCCAGAACAGGGGGCAGGACTATGGCTACACCTTC. Residues: CASSPQNRGQDYGYTF.

The chain couples TRBV28 to TRBJ2-1; 8 positions match TRBD1. This CDR3 has 12 amino acids. Germline assignment: CDR1 MDHEN and CDR2 SYDVKM. Trimming removed 4 bases from V and 10 bases from J; junction bases left unmatched: 3. CDR3 nucleotides: TGTGCCAGCAGTTCACAGGGGGGAGAGCAGTTCTTC. Its protein product is CASSSQGGEQFF. The complete variable domain, with remaining parts taken from reference TRBV28 and TRBJ2-1, reads DVKVTQSSRYLVKRTGEKVFLECVQDMDHENMFWYRQDPGLGLRLIYFSYDVKMKEKGDIPEGYSVSREKKERFSLILESASTNQTSMYLCASSSQGGEQFFGPGTRLTVL.

In this sample, this clone turned up a few times. The gene calls are TRBV20-1 and TRBJ1-1; tentatively, D is TRBD1 (5 bases). Germline CDR1 is DFQATT and CDR2 is SNEGSKA (reference sequence). Trimming removed 3 bases at V and 7 bases at J, with 9 bases between. The CDR3 has 11 residues. This CDR3 is CSARGTFEAFF. The CDR3 nucleotides are TGCAGTGCTAGGGGGACCTTTGAAGCTTTCTTT.

J is TRBJ1-2 and V is TRBV3-1 (or the pseudogene TRBV3-2), with TRBD1 identical over 10 bases. The CDR3 contains 13 residues. Looked up from germline, CDR1 is LGHDT and CDR2 is YNNKEL (reference sequence). Trimming cost V 6 bases and J 6 bases; bases outside gene matches: 4. CDR3 nucleotides: TGTGCCAGCAGGGACAGGGGGAGGAATGGCTACACCTTC. Its translation: CASRDRGRNGYTF.

A single count supports this clone. This chain connects TRBV29-1 to TRBJ2-2; D is ambiguous. Trimming took 1 base from V and 1 from J, leaving 1 base between them. This CDR3 contains 12 residues. In germline, CDR1 is SQVTM, CDR2 ANQGSEA. The DNA of the CDR3 is TGCAGCGTTGAAGGGAACACCGGGGAGCTGTTTTTT. Residues: CSVEGNTGELFF.

The rearrangement links TRBV11-2 to TRBJ2-1; 8 bases match TRBD2. The CDR3 extends over 17 amino acids. CDR1 SGHAT and CDR2 FQNNGV come from the germline V gene. The J segment lost 6 bases and the V segment lost 1 base, leaving 11 bases of the junction unmatched. CDR3 coding DNA: TGTGCCAGCAGCTTAGGGACTAGCTCCCTCGAAGTCAATGAGCAGTTCTTC. Its translation is CASSLGTSSLEVNEQFF. Using reference TRBV11-2 and TRBJ2-1 for the parts outside the CDR3, the full variable domain is EAGVAQSPRYKIIEKRQSVAFWCNPISGHATLYWYQQILGQGPKLLIQFQNNGVVDDSQLPKDRFSAERLKGVDSTLKIQPAKLEDSAVYLCASSLGTSSLEVNEQFFGPGTRLTVL.

The chain has TRBV24-1 and TRBJ1-6; TRBD1 agrees at 9 bases. There are 15 residues in the CDR3. V was clipped by 3 bases and J by 5 bases; unmatched bases: 1. Germline values: CDR1 KGHDR, CDR2 SFDVKD. CDR3 sequence (DNA): TGTGCCACCAGTGATGGGGACAGGGATAATTCACCCCTCCACTTT. Amino acids: CATSDGDRDNSPLHF.

CDR3 loop: CASSPSTGGDSPLHF. CDR3 coding DNA: TGTGCCAGCTCACCAAGTACAGGGGGGGATTCACCCCTCCACTTT. The chain recombines TRBV18 with TRBJ1-6; 8 nucleotides match TRBD1. With V trimmed by 2 bases and J by 8 bases, 5 bases remained unmatched. The CDR3 covers 15 residues. Germline assignment: CDR1 KGHSH and CDR2 LQKENI.